A selection of T cell receptor beta chains follows, all from one sample in a study of blood T cell repertoires in COVID-19. Profiling relied on immunoSEQ multiplex PCR, and the TCRdb table lists in-frame clones only, not all of them. The sample carries 26,000 or so clones, around 90% recorded once. Sequenced sample: peripheral blood. The receptors derive from a man aged 60 to 75 with active COVID-19. Each CDR3 is given with its conserved first and last residue. Fields, in order: J gene, clone size, D gene, V gene, CDR3 protein, CDR3 DNA. D genes are given only for firm matches. Not every row has a clone size; where given, it reads once, few, many or a size class.

j_call: TRBJ1-1
clone_size: once
d_call: TRBD1
v_call: TRBV29-1
cdr3_aa: CSVVDRGRFTEAFF
cdr3_nt: TGCAGCGTTGTCGACAGGGGGCGGTTCACTGAAGCTTTCTTT

j_call: TRBJ2-1
clone_size: -
d_call: -
v_call: TRBV28
cdr3_aa: CASSPGASLREQFF
cdr3_nt: TGTGCCAGCAGTCCAGGGGCTTCATTAAGAGAGCAGTTCTTC

j_call: TRBJ2-1
clone_size: -
d_call: TRBD1
v_call: TRBV4-1
cdr3_aa: CASSQETGVSYNEQFF
cdr3_nt: TGCGCCAGCAGCCAAGAGACAGGGGTCTCCTACAATGAGCAGTTCTTC

j_call: TRBJ2-2
clone_size: once
d_call: -
v_call: TRBV15
cdr3_aa: CATSIVQANTGELFF
cdr3_nt: TGTGCCACCAGCATCGTCCAGGCGAACACCGGGGAGCTGTTTTTT

j_call: TRBJ1-2
clone_size: -
d_call: -
v_call: TRBV5-1
cdr3_aa: CASRGANYGYTF
cdr3_nt: TGCGCCAGCAGGGGAGCTAACTATGGCTACACCTTC

j_call: TRBJ2-7
clone_size: once
d_call: -
v_call: TRBV23-1
cdr3_aa: CASSQGSRNNYEQYF
cdr3_nt: TGCGCCAGCAGTCAAGGTTCTCGCAACAACTACGAGCAGTACTTC

j_call: TRBJ1-5
clone_size: -
d_call: -
v_call: TRBV2
cdr3_aa: CASSLEASRSDNQPQHF
cdr3_nt: TGTGCCAGCAGTTTGGAAGCTTCTAGGTCGGACAATCAGCCCCAGCATTTT

j_call: TRBJ1-2
clone_size: -
d_call: -
v_call: TRBV6-1
cdr3_aa: CASSEPGRGMGGYTF
cdr3_nt: TGTGCCAGCAGTGAACCGGGGAGGGGTATGGGAGGCTACACCTTC

j_call: TRBJ1-4
clone_size: -
d_call: -
v_call: TRBV27
cdr3_aa: CASSWAPAGTNEKLFF
cdr3_nt: TGTGCCAGCAGTTGGGCCCCGGCAGGCACTAATGAAAAACTGTTTTTT

j_call: TRBJ1-1
clone_size: -
d_call: -
v_call: TRBV4-1
cdr3_aa: CASSHLGTGRVNTEAFF
cdr3_nt: TGCGCCAGCAGCCATTTGGGAACAGGGAGGGTGAACACTGAAGCTTTCTTT

j_call: TRBJ1-5
clone_size: -
d_call: -
v_call: TRBV5-8
cdr3_aa: CASGRYRVSLGNQPQHF
cdr3_nt: TGTGCCAGCGGAAGGTACAGGGTCTCCCTTGGCAATCAGCCCCAGCATTTT

j_call: TRBJ2-7
clone_size: -
d_call: -
v_call: TRBV5-8
cdr3_aa: CASSPQGSSYEQYF
cdr3_nt: TGTGCCAGCAGCCCCCAGGGGAGCTCCTACGAGCAGTACTTC

j_call: TRBJ2-3
clone_size: once
d_call: -
v_call: TRBV4-1
cdr3_aa: CASSQESSSTDTQYF
cdr3_nt: TGCGCCAGCAGCCAAGAGTCTAGCAGCACAGATACGCAGTATTTT

j_call: TRBJ1-6
clone_size: once
d_call: TRBD1
v_call: TRBV19
cdr3_aa: CASNPGTGSYNSPLHF
cdr3_nt: TGTGCCAGTAACCCCGGGACAGGCTCCTATAATTCACCCCTCCACTTT

j_call: TRBJ1-5
clone_size: -
d_call: TRBD1
v_call: TRBV30
cdr3_aa: CAWSPGTAGGQPQHF
cdr3_nt: TGTGCCTGGAGTCCGGGGACAGCAGGAGGTCAGCCCCAGCATTTT

j_call: TRBJ1-3
clone_size: -
d_call: TRBD1
v_call: TRBV5-6
cdr3_aa: CASSYRDRSPFNTIYF
cdr3_nt: TGTGCCAGCAGCTACCGGGACAGGTCGCCGTTTAACACCATATATTTT

j_call: TRBJ2-1
clone_size: -
d_call: TRBD2
v_call: TRBV9
cdr3_aa: CASSPDGRRTSSSDEQFF
cdr3_nt: TGTGCCAGCAGCCCCGATGGCCGGAGGACTAGTTCTTCCGATGAGCAGTTCTTC

j_call: TRBJ1-6
clone_size: -
d_call: -
v_call: TRBV30
cdr3_aa: CAWAGQFNSPLHF
cdr3_nt: TGTGCCTGGGCCGGACAGTTTAATTCACCCCTCCACTTT

j_call: TRBJ2-6
clone_size: -
d_call: -
v_call: TRBV5-1
cdr3_aa: CASSLLGSSGANVLTF
cdr3_nt: TGCGCCAGCAGCTTGCTAGGCAGCTCTGGGGCCAACGTCCTGACTTTC

j_call: TRBJ2-2
clone_size: -
d_call: -
v_call: TRBV7-7
cdr3_aa: CARDTIHNTGELFF
cdr3_nt: TGTGCTCGGGACACGATCCACAACACCGGGGAGCTGTTTTTT